These 18 T cell receptor beta chains share one sample of origin, sequenced in a study of blood T cells in healthy people across ages (dated by TCRdb to between 2014 and 2016). Library method: 5' RACE. Instrument used: Illumina HiSeq 2500. A second PCR of about 6 to 11 cycles was performed with a sample-barcoded 5' primer and a J-beta primer mix. The public reads were reprocessed in TCRdb via fastp at Q25 and MiXCR, keeping in-frame beta chains. Each CDR3 protein appears once, grouped with its most common genes and DNA. This sample lists more than 900,000 distinct CDR3 sequences; almost 25% were detected once. The ten largest clones add up to approximately 0.79% of the sample. The sample was also reused in another study, on T cells of mothers and their children.

Sequencing was done on a sample of blood. These receptors all stem from a girl aged 2 to 10 in good health.

This chain connects TRBV7-9 to TRBJ1-2, with a tentative D call TRBD1 (5 bases). V lost 1 base and J lost 4, with 16 bases in between. CDR1 and CDR2 (germline): SEHNR, FQNEAQ (reference sequence). This CDR3 has 16 amino acids. CDR3 in amino acids: CASSLEVEQAFYGYTF. The CDR3 DNA follows: TGTGCCAGCAGCTTAGAGGTGGAACAGGCCTTCTATGGCTACACCTTC.

J is TRBJ2-1 and V is TRBV7-8, with a tentative D call TRBD2 (6 bases). The CDR3 is 17 amino acids. The V and J ends lost 1 base and 0 bases respectively, with 13 bases between them. Germline loops: CDR1 SGHVS, CDR2 FQNEAQ. CDR3 sequence reads: CASSLVRGNPSYNEQFF. The CDR3 DNA sequence: TGTGCCAGCAGCTTAGTACGCGGGAACCCCTCCTACAATGAGCAGTTCTTC.

This clonotype was counted between two and nine times. Written as DNA, the CDR3 is TGCGCCAGCAGCTTGACAGGCAATCCGGAGGATACGCAGTATTTT. Its protein product is CASSLTGNPEDTQYF. The chain joins TRBV5-1 to TRBJ2-3; a weak D match, TRBD1 (5 bases). Germline values: CDR1 SGHRS, CDR2 YFSETQ. Between the trimmed V and J ends, which lost 1 base and 6 bases, there was a span of 15 bases. This CDR3 is 15 amino acids long.

Only a few counts were recorded for this clonotype. This chain connects TRBV4-1 to TRBJ1-5, with TRBD1 matching 9 bases. Germline V CDR1 and CDR2: MGHRA, YSYEKL. The V segment lost 2 bases and the J segment 4 bases; nucleotides outside the gene matches: 6. The CDR3 consists of 16 residues. In DNA form, the CDR3 reads TGCGCCAGCAGCCAAACCGGACAGGGGAGGAATCAGCCCCAGCATTTT. Amino acids: CASSQTGQGRNQPQHF.

The chain combines TRBV6-1 with TRBJ1-1; the D is unclear. The CDR3 contains 11 residues. V shed 6 bases and J shed 5 bases, with 7 bases lying between them. Germline CDR1 reads MNHNS; CDR2 reads SASEGT. The DNA of the CDR3 is TGTGCCAGCAGGATTTGGACTGAAGCTTTCTTT. It specifies CASRIWTEAFF.

The gene calls are TRBV29-1 and TRBJ2-1, with 9 nucleotides matching TRBD2. CDR3 length: 14 residues. J lost 0 bases, V lost 7 bases, and 4 bases had no gene match. Germline loops: CDR1 SQVTM, CDR2 ANQGSEA. The CDR3 DNA is TGCAGCGGCAGACTAGCGGCCTCCTACAATGAGCAGTTCTTC. This gives the protein CSGRLAASYNEQFF.

The J gene is TRBJ2-5, the V gene TRBV28, with TRBD1 matching 8 bases. V shed 6 bases and J 1 base; nucleotides not matched to a gene: 7. In germline, CDR1 is MDHEN, CDR2 SYDVKM. This CDR3 has 15 amino acids. The DNA of the CDR3 is TGTGCCAGCAGGGAAGACAGGGGACGCCAAGAGACCCAGTACTTC. It is translated as CASREDRGRQETQYF.

The CDR3 coding sequence is TGTGCCAGCAGTTTATACGACAGGGACTACGAGCAGTACTTC. Its protein is CASSLYDRDYEQYF. The genes are TRBV28 and TRBJ2-7, with 7 bases lining up with TRBD1. Germline CDR1 MDHEN, CDR2 SYDVKM. Trimming at V came to 1 base and at J to 3 bases, leaving 3 bases not matched to a gene. The CDR3 has 14 amino acids.

This clonotype was seen only a few times. The rearrangement joins TRBV9 to TRBJ1-3, with D uncertain. The germline gives CDR1 SGDLS, CDR2 YYNGEE. Trimming removed 10 bases from V and 0 bases from J, with 5 bases in between. The CDR3 is 11 amino acids. For the CDR3, the DNA is TGTGCCCGGACCTCTGGAAACACCATATATTTT. As protein: CARTSGNTIYF.

This clonotype was seen a few times. The chain joins TRBV20-1 to TRBJ2-7; maybe TRBD1 (6 bases). CDR3 size: 12 residues. Trimming removed 6 bases at V and 5 bases at J, with 14 bases between. Germline CDR1 is DFQATT and CDR2 is SNEGSKA (reference sequence). CDR3 sequence reads: CSADTGYDEQYF. The DNA for the CDR3 is TGCAGTGCGGACACAGGGTACGACGAGCAGTACTTC.

The J gene is TRBJ1-2, the V gene TRBV6-5; possibly TRBD1 for D (5 bases). The CDR3 length is 14 residues. Germline V gene data show CDR1 as MNHEY and CDR2 as SVGAGI. With 2 bases removed from V and 4 bases from J, the gap between germline ends came to 11 bases. The CDR3 sequence: CASSYGGAPYGYTF. The CDR3 DNA reads as TGTGCCAGCAGTTACGGAGGGGCTCCCTATGGCTACACCTTC.

This clonotype occurred a few times. CDR3 coding DNA: TGCGCCAGCAGCCAAGATCCGGACGACCAAGAGACCCAGTACTTC. Translated: CASSQDPDDQETQYF. V is TRBV4-1 and J is TRBJ2-5; D ambiguous. Germline V gives CDR1 MGHRA, CDR2 YSYEKL. V lost 0 bases, J lost 0 bases, and 8 bases lay in between. CDR3 length: 15 residues.

There are a few counts of this clonotype. The rearrangement joins TRBV4-1 to TRBJ2-2, with 8 bases matching TRBD2. Germline V gene sequence: CDR1 MGHRA, CDR2 YSYEKL. This CDR3 region has 16 residues. The trim removed 5 bases at V and 5 bases at J, leaving 10 bases unmatched. DNA for the CDR3: TGCGCCAGCAGCTACCTCGAGGCGGGAGGTACCGGGGAGCTGTTTTTT. Its translation is CASSYLEAGGTGELFF.

This clonotype has only a few counts. The J gene is TRBJ2-1, the V gene TRBV7-2; TRBD1 or TRBD2 may be the D gene (5 bases each). Germline-derived CDR1 and CDR2 are SGHTA and FQGNSA. Between the trimmed V and J ends, which lost 5 bases and 8 bases, there was a span of 10 bases. This CDR3 is built from 12 residues. The CDR3 bases are TGTGCCAGCAGCCATTGGGGGTATGAGCAGTTCTTC. This encodes CASSHWGYEQFF.

This clonotype was detected only a few times. This chain links TRBV28 with TRBJ2-5, with 8 bases matching TRBD1. The DNA matches TRBJ2-1 better at its end, which makes the J call doubtful. Germline V gene data show CDR1 as MDHEN and CDR2 as SYDVKM. This CDR3 has 15 amino acids. Written as DNA, the CDR3 is TGTGCCAGCAGTTCCCGGGACAGGTATGGCAATGAGCAGTTCTTC. This encodes CASSSRDRYGNEQFF.

The chain couples TRBV11-2 to TRBJ2-1; 9 positions agree with TRBD2. Unmatched junction bases numbered 14, after V lost 5 bases and J lost 9 bases. The V gene's germline CDR1 is SGHAT and CDR2 FQNNGV. This CDR3 has 16 amino acids. CDR3 bases: TGTGCCAGCAGCACCCCCTTAGCGGGGGTTGGAGTTGAGCAGTTCTTC. It codes for CASSTPLAGVGVEQFF.

This clonotype was recorded once. The chain joins TRBV5-5 to TRBJ1-2, with D hard to call. This CDR3 has 13 residues. The V end was cut by 3 bases, the J end by 3 bases, with 9 bases between. The germline V gene encodes CDR1 SGHKS and CDR2 YYEKEE (reference sequence). In nucleotides, the CDR3 is TGTGCCAGCAGCTCCCTGGCCGACTATGGCTACACCTTC. Translating it yields CASSSLADYGYTF.

This chain connects TRBV11-2 to TRBJ2-1; 13 bases fit TRBD2. With V trimmed by 5 bases and J by 7 bases, 8 bases remained unmatched. In germline, CDR1 is SGHAT, CDR2 FQNNGV. There are 16 residues in the CDR3. The CDR3 spells CASSAMGLAGINEQFF. The CDR3 DNA follows: TGTGCCAGCAGCGCCATGGGACTAGCGGGAATTAATGAGCAGTTCTTC.